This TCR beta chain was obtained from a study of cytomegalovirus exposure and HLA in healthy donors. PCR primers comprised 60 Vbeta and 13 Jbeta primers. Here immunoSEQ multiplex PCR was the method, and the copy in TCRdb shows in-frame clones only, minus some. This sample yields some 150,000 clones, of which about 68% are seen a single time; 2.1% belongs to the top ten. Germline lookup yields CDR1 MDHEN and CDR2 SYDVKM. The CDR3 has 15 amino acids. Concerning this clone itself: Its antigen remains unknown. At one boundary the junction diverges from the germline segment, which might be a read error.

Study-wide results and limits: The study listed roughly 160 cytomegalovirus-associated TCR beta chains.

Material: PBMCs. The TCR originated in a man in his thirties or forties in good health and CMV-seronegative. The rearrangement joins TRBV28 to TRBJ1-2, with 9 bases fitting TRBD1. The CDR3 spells CASRGTGLLAYDYTF. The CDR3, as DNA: TGTGCCAGCAGAGGGACAGGGTTGTTGGCTTATGACTACACCTTC.